Described below is a single T cell receptor beta chain sequence and its context. Antigen: not known. This record comes from a study of CD8+ T cells in alopecia areata. Findings and limits, study-wide: TCR sharing was clearer in mice than between patients, perhaps partly owing to patient HLA diversity.

In each case, RNA was isolated and then reverse transcribed into cDNA as the sequencing template. Profiling relied on immunoSEQ multiplex PCR, and the TCRdb table lists in-frame clones only, not all of them. Among 150,000 or so clones, more than 75% were seen once, and the ten largest hold roughly 16%. Germline-derived CDR1 and CDR2 are SGHDN and FVKESK. V was clipped by 4 bases and J by 4 bases, with 20 bases between them. The CDR3 runs to 16 residues. This specimen consisted of CD8+ T cells sorted from blood, obtained at week 0. The chain combines TRBV14 with TRBJ2-7; no definite D call. The TCR comes from a human donor with alopecia areata. The CDR3 sequence: CASSPKPEIPFYEQYF. The CDR3, as DNA: TGTGCCAGCAGCCCTAAACCAGAAATTCCTTTTTACGAGCAGTACTTC.